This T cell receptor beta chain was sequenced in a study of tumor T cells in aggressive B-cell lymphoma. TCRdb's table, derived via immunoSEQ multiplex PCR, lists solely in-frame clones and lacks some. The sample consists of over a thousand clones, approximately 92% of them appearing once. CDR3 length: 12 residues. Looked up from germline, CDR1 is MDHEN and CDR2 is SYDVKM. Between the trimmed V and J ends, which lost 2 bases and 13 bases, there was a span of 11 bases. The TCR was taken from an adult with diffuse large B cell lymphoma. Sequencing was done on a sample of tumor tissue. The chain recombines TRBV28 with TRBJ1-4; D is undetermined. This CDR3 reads CASSLVENRLFF. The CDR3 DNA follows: TGTGCCAGCAGTTTAGTAGAAAACAGACTGTTTTTT. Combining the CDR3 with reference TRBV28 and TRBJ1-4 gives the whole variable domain DVKVTQSSRYLVKRTGEKVFLECVQDMDHENMFWYRQDPGLGLRLIYFSYDVKMKEKGDIPEGYSVSREKKERFSLILESASTNQTSMYLCASSLVENRLFFGSGTQLSVL.